This T cell receptor beta chain was documented in a study of CD8 T cells in Susac syndrome. Study-level information: When blood was collected, patients with Susac syndrome were therapy-naive, were taking corticosteroids, or were receiving intravenous immunoglobulin alone.

The T cells that were sequenced for TCR beta were CD8+ and CD4+ cells from blood. This CDR3 comprises 17 residues. Reverse transcription of roughly 0.5 to 1 ug RNA was performed with random hexamers. Across 54 Vbeta and 13 Jbeta, TCR beta CDR3 was amplified with immunoSEQ multiplex PCR. Each CDR3 protein gets one entry after TCRdb re-called the immunoSEQ multiplex PCR reads with MiXCR. The table lists 75,000 to 95,000 distinct CDR3 sequences, roughly 92% of them singletons. The material sequenced was CD8+ T cells from PBMCs. V usage is TRBV21-1 and J usage is TRBJ2-1; the DNA was not used to check the table's D call, TRBD1. TRBV21-1 is tagged as a pseudogene. This TCR was sampled from a human donor with Susac syndrome. CDR3 in amino acids: CASGTDDPPNSYNEQFF. In nucleotides, the CDR3 is TGTGCCAGCGGGACGGATGACCCCCCGAACTCCTACAATGAGCAGTTCTTC.